This TCR beta chain came from a study of graft-versus-host responses after intestinal transplantation. Study summary: Transplants given to recipients were multivisceral, liver-intestinal, or isolated intestinal. Recipients across the board were started on anti-thymocyte globulin induction, then kept on tacrolimus and steroids for around 3 years.

Method: immunoSEQ multiplex PCR; TCRdb's copy keeps in-frame clones and lacks some. This sample has 80,000 to 100,000 clones, with about 89% found just once. Only a few counts were recorded for this clone. Its matching antigen is unknown. Study conclusions and caveats: Peak levels of circulating GvH clones tracked with early post-transplant HvG declines.

The source material was unstimulated CD4+ T cells sorted from spleen or lymph node cells, sampled before intestinal transplant. The TCR sequence derives from a human donor who received an intestinal transplant.

The CDR3 region has the DNA TGTGCCAGCAGCAGGGGACAGACGGGAGGCTACACCTTC. Its protein product is CASSRGQTGGYTF. The chain joins TRBV6-6 to TRBJ1-2; 7 bases map to TRBD1. Trimming took 6 bases from V and 8 from J; bases not matched to a gene: 9. Germline values: CDR1 MNHNY, CDR2 SVGAGI (reference sequence). The CDR3 length is 13 residues.